This T cell receptor beta chain was sequenced for a study of T cell changes during pregnancy in multiple sclerosis. Germline V gives CDR1 MNHEY, CDR2 SMNVEV (reference sequence). The CDR3 covers 16 residues. The V and J ends lost 2 bases and 0 bases respectively, with 11 bases between them. The protocol was immunoSEQ multiplex PCR, while the TCRdb copy is restricted to in-frame clones and leaves out a portion. The sample lists about 31,000 clones, 87% occurring once. The TCR was taken from a female donor with multiple sclerosis, enrolled in a pregnancy study. The J gene is TRBJ2-1, the V gene TRBV27, with D maybe TRBD1 (5 bases). The source material was CD8+ T cells from peripheral blood mononuclear cells, sampled in the first trimester of pregnancy. This CDR3 is CASSLGPGSSYNEQFF. In DNA, the CDR3 is TGTGCCAGCAGTTTAGGGCCAGGGTCCTCCTACAATGAGCAGTTCTTC.